This is a list of T cell receptor beta chains from one sample in a study of blood T cell repertoires in COVID-19. Profiled with immunoSEQ multiplex PCR; TCRdb holds only in-frame clones, not every one. This sample yields some 150,000 clones, of which around 89% are seen a single time; around 14% belongs to the top ten. Input material: peripheral blood. The receptors originated from a woman aged 40 to 55 with acute or convalescent COVID-19. Both conserved end residues are part of each CDR3. D genes are given only for firm matches. The size entry is marked missing in some rows and otherwise reads once, few, many or a size class.

D gene,J gene,clone size,V gene,CDR3 DNA,CDR3 protein
TRBD2,TRBJ2-1,once,TRBV30,TGTGCCTGGAGTGTCCGCGGGGGTTACAATGAGCAGTTCTTC,CAWSVRGGYNEQFF
-,TRBJ2-1,-,TRBV24-1,TGTGCCACCAGTGATTGGGGCTCCCCGGTCTACAATGAGCAGTTCTTC,CATSDWGSPVYNEQFF
TRBD2,TRBJ2-3,-,TRBV2,TGTGCCAGCAGCCCGCTTGAGACGGGGGGGCATGGAGATACGCAGTATTTT,CASSPLETGGHGDTQYF
TRBD2,TRBJ2-3,-,TRBV9,TGTGCCAGCAGCGTAGAAGCGGGGGCTTACACAGATACGCAGTATTTT,CASSVEAGAYTDTQYF
TRBD2,TRBJ2-3,-,TRBV11-1,TGTGCCAGCAGTCCGGGACTAGGTACAGATACGCAGTATTTT,CASSPGLGTDTQYF
-,TRBJ1-1,-,TRBV11-1,TGTGCCAGCAGCCCGAGGGTATTAAACACTGAAGCTTTCTTT,CASSPRVLNTEAFF
-,TRBJ2-3,-,TRBV24-1,TGTGCCACCAGTGATTTGAAGGGGTCAGATACGCAGTATTTT,CATSDLKGSDTQYF
TRBD1,TRBJ2-7,-,TRBV7-9,TGTGCCAGCAGCTTTGGGGGGACAGGAGGCTACGAGCAGTACTTC,CASSFGGTGGYEQYF
-,TRBJ1-2,-,TRBV29-1,TGCAGCGGCCAAGGAGGGGCCGTTTATGGCTACACCTTC,CSGQGGAVYGYTF
TRBD1,TRBJ2-7,few,TRBV28,TGTGCCAGTGAGAAACCTCCGGGACAGGGCTACGAGCAGTACTTC,CASEKPPGQGYEQYF
TRBD1,TRBJ1-6,-,TRBV4-1,TGCGCCAGCAGCCATCCCAGGGGGAGTAATTCACCCCTCCACTTT,CASSHPRGSNSPLHF
TRBD1,TRBJ2-2,once,TRBV30,TGTGCCTGGAGATTAAGGGGGCTCGGGGAGCTGTTTTTT,CAWRLRGLGELFF
-,TRBJ1-5,-,TRBV27,TGTGCCAGCAGTTCCCGGGGGGGAATTGGAAATCAGCCCCAGCATTTT,CASSSRGGIGNQPQHF
-,TRBJ1-6,-,TRBV3-1/TRBV3-2,TGTGCCAGCAGCCAGATCGTCGGGGTCGGTTCACCCCTCCACTTT,CASSQIVGVGSPLHF
-,TRBJ2-7,-,TRBV29-1,TGCAGCGTTGCTGAGACAGGTACCTCCTACGAGCAGTACTTC,CSVAETGTSYEQYF